The present TCR beta chain was sequenced within a study of tumor-infiltrating lymphocytes in primary liver carcinoma. Study information: There were tumors of stage T1-T3 N0M0, each 4.2 to 10 cm across. Overall study findings and caveats: Relative to tumor region pairs, the tumor-adjacent and tumor-blood pairs showed overlap that was lower. A significantly higher top-250-clone fraction was recorded for tumors than for blood (p = 0.039).

About this clonotype itself: What it binds is not known. One end of the junction does not line up with germline, which may come from a read error.

CDR3 length equals 12 residues. Joint extraction of RNA and DNA used 20-30 mg of bulk tissue that was unsorted. Reverse transcription of roughly 0.5 ug total RNA with a constant-region primer produced TCR beta cDNA. Slightly modified ARM-PCR with three nested multiplex PCR rounds yielded TCR beta libraries. The study ran its first two PCR rounds for around 10 cycles each, using TRBV1-TRBV30 forward primers and a C-beta reverse primer. TCRdb re-derived calls from the multiplex PCR reads in MiXCR, one entry per CDR3 protein. The sample lists more than 95,000 distinct CDR3 sequences; approximately 82% were seen once.

Sequences were obtained from liver tumor tissue from sampling region 3. Subset of the sample: tumor region T3, left-lateral pole. The chain carries TRBV12-3 or TRBV12-4 and TRBJ1-3; D unclear. The receptor was derived from a middle-aged man with primary liver carcinoma and hepatitis B virus infection. This CDR3 reads CVSSLQRNTIYF. In nucleotides, the CDR3 is TGTGTCAGCAGTTTACAAAGAAACACCATATATTTC.